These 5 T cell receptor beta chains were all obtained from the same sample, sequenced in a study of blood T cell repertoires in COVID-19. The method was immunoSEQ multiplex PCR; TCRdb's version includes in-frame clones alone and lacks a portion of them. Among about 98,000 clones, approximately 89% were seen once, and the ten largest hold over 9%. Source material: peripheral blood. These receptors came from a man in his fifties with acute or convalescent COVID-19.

The CDR3 spells CASSFPKSPLHF. The CDR3 nucleotides read TGTGCCAGCAGCTTTCCCAAATCACCCCTCCACTTT. The chain couples TRBV7-9 to TRBJ1-6; D gene ambiguous. The CDR3 totals 12 residues. Trimming shortened V by 3 bases and J by 10 bases, and 7 bases separated the two germline ends. The germline V gene has CDR1 SEHNR and CDR2 FQNEAQ (reference sequence).

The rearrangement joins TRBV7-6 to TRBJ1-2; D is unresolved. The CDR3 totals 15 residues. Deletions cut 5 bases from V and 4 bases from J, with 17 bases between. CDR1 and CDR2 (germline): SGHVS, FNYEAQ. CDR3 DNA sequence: TGTGCCAGCAGCCCTGCCAATGTGAAGAGCTATGGCTACACCTTC. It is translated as CASSPANVKSYGYTF.

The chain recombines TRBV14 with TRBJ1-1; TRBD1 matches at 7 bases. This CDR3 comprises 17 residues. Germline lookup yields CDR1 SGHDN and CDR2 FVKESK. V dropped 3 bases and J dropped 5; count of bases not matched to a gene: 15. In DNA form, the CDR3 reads TGTGCCAGCAGCCACAACAGGGGCCTAATGGGGGAGACTGAAGCTTTCTTT. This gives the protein CASSHNRGLMGETEAFF.

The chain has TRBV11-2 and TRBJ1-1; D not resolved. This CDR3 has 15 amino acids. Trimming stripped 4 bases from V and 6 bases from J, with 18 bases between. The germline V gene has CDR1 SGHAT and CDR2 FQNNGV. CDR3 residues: CASSSYRGALAEAFF. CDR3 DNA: TGTGCCAGCAGCTCCTATCGTGGTGCGTTGGCTGAAGCTTTCTTT.

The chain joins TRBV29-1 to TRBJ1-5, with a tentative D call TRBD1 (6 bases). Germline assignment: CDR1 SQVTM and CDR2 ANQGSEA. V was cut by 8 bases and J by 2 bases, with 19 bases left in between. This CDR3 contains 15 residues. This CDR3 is CSPQGRGFRNQPQHF. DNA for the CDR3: TGCAGCCCCCAAGGGAGGGGGTTCCGCAATCAGCCCCAGCATTTT.